This TCR beta chain was observed in a study of beta chain features in type 1 diabetes (dated by TCRdb to 2016 to 2019). Some background on the complete study: No differences in mean age, gender distribution, total cell number or subset yield were found between patients and healthy donors. A total of 107,917,701 sorted cells were examined across all samples, and RNA yield correlated strongly with the number of cells per subset. In the study, TCRB repertoires of sorted circulating CD4+ T cell subsets from recently diagnosed type 1 diabetes patients were compared with those of matched healthy donors. Whereas all 28 donors provided naive and central memory subsets, regulatory and stem cell-like memory subsets were isolated from just 8 patients and about 8 healthy donors.

CDR1 and CDR2 are read off the germline V gene (reference sequence) as GTSNPN and SVGIG. V ends up 2 bases short and J 4 bases short, with an unmatched junction base count of 5. Taken from cysteine to phenylalanine, the CDR3 has 14 residues. Left in the record is the CDR3 DNA by itself, 42 bases read in frame from the first base. General conclusions and limits of the study: PCR may preferentially amplify shorter templates, but because patient and control samples were amplified and corrected together, any resulting skew would affect both groups equally. In all four CD4+ subsets, TCRB CDR3 length was moderately but significantly shorter in type 1 diabetes patients. Patients with type 1 diabetes made fewer insertions and deleted more nucleotides at VDJ recombination sites, implying thymic rearrangement abnormalities. Because small numbers of individuals were included in the HLA sub-analyses, any influence of HLA type on TCRB rearrangement was left unresolved. Because cDNA was sequenced instead of genomic DNA, activated cells with high expression could be over-represented, although the groups did not differ in activation or CD3 levels. Naive, central memory and regulatory TCRB repertoires appeared to be more alike among patients than among healthy donors.

From each donor, a single peripheral blood sample of 95 to 150 mL on average was drawn into heparinised tubes. A BD FACSAria II and a panel including CD45RO, CCR7, CD25, CD127, CD95 and CD27 were used to sort naive, central memory, regulatory and stem cell-like memory CD4+ T cells. All sorted populations exceeded 98% purity. PBMCs were isolated right away by Lymphoprep density gradient centrifugation and were stained directly, without culture. To minimize batch effects, samples were stained and sorted in pairs, one healthy donor with one patient per experiment. About this clone: Its antigen specificity is not known. No base-level quality is on record; no much larger clone is a single base apart.

The entire amount of isolated RNA was reverse transcribed using the High Capacity cDNA Reverse Transcription Kit, so the sequenced TCRB transcripts were expressed ones. Naive, central memory and regulatory T cell samples underwent deep immunoSEQ sequencing, averaging approximately 3.5 million total reads per sample. Sorted cells were lysed in RLT buffer and RNA was extracted with DNase-treated RNeasy Micro or Mini kits, depending on cell number. Each cell subset was processed on its own to prevent cross-contamination, while patient and healthy donor samples were processed together. TCRB sequences were amplified from cDNA with the immunoSEQ multiplex PCR, producing 87-bp fragments spanning the CDR3 region. Amplicons were sequenced on the Illumina HiSeq platform. The original methods were these. Synthetic template baselines were used to correct PCR bias computationally, reads within Hamming distance 2 were collapsed, and singletons that could not be merged were discarded. Reads were aligned against IMGT so that V, D and J genes, CDR3 length and insertions or deletions at six rearrangement sites could be assigned. Within each subset, clonotype counts were normalized to sorted cell number, and only after that were true diversity and Gini coefficients computed with the tcR R package. Repertoire sharing was quantified using the overlap coefficient calculated on TCRB nucleotide sequences. Out-of-frame TCRB sequences from naive cells were analyzed as a proxy for the pre-selection repertoire. TCRdb obtained this table from immuneACCESS and retained in-frame rearrangements with V and J assigned. These tables miss some clones; where compared with another copy, unresolved V genes account for less than half of the shortfall, and the remainder is unexplained. V and J calls and clone size follow that table, whereas D and trimming were derived from the DNA. For this sample the table gives 330,000 or so clones, of which 10% to 15% were detected only once. The top ten constitute around 0.0099% of the sample.

Material for sequencing was naive CD4+ T cells from blood. The cell subset or site label, as the study defines it: true naive CD4+ T cells. The receptor was derived from a woman aged 18-29 years with type 1 diabetes. Here the chain combines TRBV30 and TRBJ1-2, with 9 bases matching TRBD1. CDR3 loop: CAWSRTGASYGYTF. DNA sequence: TGTGCCTGGAGTCGGACAGGGGCCTCCTATGGCTACACCTTC.